This TCR beta chain came from a study of T cell responses to AZD1222 COVID-19 vaccine. TCRdb's table, derived via immunoSEQ multiplex PCR, lists solely in-frame clones and lacks some. Counted here are around 100,000 clones, around 90% occurring once; the ten biggest clones make up 2% to 2.5%. Both about-4-week and about-12-week second-dose recipients were combined. Concerning this clone: Antigen: not known.

Study conclusions and caveats: There were vaccine-associated CD4 TCRs across spike, dominant at 160-218 and 743-854. Clonal diversity may have been underestimated in mostly white British donors. Close to half of spike-specific TCRs reportedly recognize unmutated variant regions.

V lost 0 bases to trimming and J lost 5 bases, with 11 bases between them. CDR1 and CDR2 from the germline V gene are MGHRA and YSYEKL. The CDR3 totals 16 residues. V usage is TRBV4-1 and J usage is TRBJ1-6, with D maybe TRBD1 (6 bases). The sequencing used peripheral blood, collected 28 days after the second AZD1222 dose. The receptor comes from an adult who received the AZD1222 COVID-19 vaccine. DNA of the CDR3: TGCGCCAGCAGCCAAGATACAGGGCTCCATAATTCACCCCTCCACTTT. Translation gives CASSQDTGLHNSPLHF.